This is a list of T cell receptor beta chains from one sample in a study of cytomegalovirus exposure and HLA in healthy donors. The protocol was immunoSEQ multiplex PCR, while the TCRdb copy is restricted to in-frame clones and leaves out a portion. The table shows around 140,000 clones, with 70% to 80% occurring only once. The specimen was PBMCs. These receptors all stem from a female donor in good health and CMV-seronegative. CDR3s include the opening cysteine and the closing phenylalanine or tryptophan. The D gene is left open where the match is weak. Clone size is given for some rows only: seen once, a few or many times, or a class if the clone is expanded.

d_call: TRBD1
v_call: TRBV5-4
clone_size: .
j_call: TRBJ1-4
cdr3_nt: TGTGCCAGCAGCTCCCGGACAGGGAATGAAAAACTGTTTTTT
cdr3_aa: CASSSRTGNEKLFF

d_call: TRBD1
v_call: TRBV5-1
clone_size: .
j_call: TRBJ2-7
cdr3_nt: TGCGCCAGCAGCCTGTGGCAGGGGGATACCTACGAGCAGTACTTC
cdr3_aa: CASSLWQGDTYEQYF

d_call: .
v_call: TRBV28
clone_size: .
j_call: TRBJ2-7
cdr3_nt: TGTGCCAGCAGTTTAGGGGGGAGCGGGTCCTACGAGCAGTACTTC
cdr3_aa: CASSLGGSGSYEQYF

d_call: .
v_call: TRBV6-6
clone_size: .
j_call: TRBJ2-2
cdr3_nt: TGTGCCAGCAGTCTAACGCAGGGCACCGGGGAGCTGTTTTTT
cdr3_aa: CASSLTQGTGELFF

d_call: TRBD1
v_call: TRBV5-4
clone_size: .
j_call: TRBJ1-3
cdr3_nt: TGTGCCAGCAGCTTGATGGGAGGACAGGCTGGAAACACCATATATTTT
cdr3_aa: CASSLMGGQAGNTIYF

d_call: .
v_call: TRBV7-9
clone_size: .
j_call: TRBJ1-1
cdr3_nt: TGTGCCAGCAGCCAACAGGGACCTAACACTGAAGCTTTCTTT
cdr3_aa: CASSQQGPNTEAFF

d_call: .
v_call: TRBV29-1
clone_size: .
j_call: TRBJ2-4
cdr3_nt: TGCAGCGTTCAGGGTGTGGGTTCCAAAAACATTCAGTACTTC
cdr3_aa: CSVQGVGSKNIQYF

d_call: TRBD1
v_call: TRBV14
clone_size: .
j_call: TRBJ1-1
cdr3_nt: TGTGCCAGCAGCCTTAGGGGGCGAGGTGGTGCTGAAGCTTTCTTT
cdr3_aa: CASSLRGRGGAEAFF

d_call: .
v_call: TRBV6-1
clone_size: once
j_call: TRBJ1-5
cdr3_nt: TGTGCCAGCAGTGGAGAGGGTGGGATGGGTCAGCCCCAGCATTTT
cdr3_aa: CASSGEGGMGQPQHF

d_call: .
v_call: TRBV21-1
clone_size: .
j_call: TRBJ2-3
cdr3_nt: TGTGCCAGCAGCAACCCACAGGTTAAGGGCACAGATACGCAGTATTTT
cdr3_aa: CASSNPQVKGTDTQYF

d_call: .
v_call: TRBV20-1
clone_size: .
j_call: TRBJ2-1
cdr3_nt: TGCAGTGCCCGGGACTTTGATGAGCAGTTCTTC
cdr3_aa: CSARDFDEQFF

d_call: .
v_call: TRBV5-6
clone_size: few
j_call: TRBJ1-2
cdr3_nt: TGTGCCAGCAGCCCGGCCCCAGACAATTACTATGGCTACACCTTC
cdr3_aa: CASSPAPDNYYGYTF

d_call: .
v_call: TRBV5-1
clone_size: .
j_call: TRBJ2-7
cdr3_nt: TGCGCCAGCAGCTACCGGGAGACTACCTACGAGCAGTACTTC
cdr3_aa: CASSYRETTYEQYF

d_call: TRBD2
v_call: TRBV9
clone_size: once
j_call: TRBJ2-7
cdr3_nt: TGTGCCAGCAGCCCCTTCAGCGGGGTTAGCTCCTACGAGCAGTACTTC
cdr3_aa: CASSPFSGVSSYEQYF

d_call: TRBD1
v_call: TRBV19
clone_size: many
j_call: TRBJ1-1
cdr3_nt: TGTGCCAGTAGTATTGGACAGGGATGGAGGGTGGCCACTGAAGCTTTCTTT
cdr3_aa: CASSIGQGWRVATEAFF

d_call: .
v_call: TRBV5-1
clone_size: once
j_call: TRBJ1-5
cdr3_nt: TGCGCCAGCAGCCCGCGGGGTCCGGATAGCAATCAGCCCCAGCATTTT
cdr3_aa: CASSPRGPDSNQPQHF

d_call: TRBD1
v_call: TRBV6-1
clone_size: .
j_call: TRBJ1-5
cdr3_nt: TGTGCCAGCAGGGGACAGGGGGGTAGCAATCAGCCCCAGCATTTT
cdr3_aa: CASRGQGGSNQPQHF

d_call: .
v_call: TRBV21-1
clone_size: .
j_call: TRBJ1-5
cdr3_nt: TGTGCCAGCATGTCGGGGGAGGATCTGCATCAGCCCCAGCATTTT
cdr3_aa: CASMSGEDLHQPQHF

d_call: .
v_call: TRBV11-1
clone_size: .
j_call: TRBJ1-1
cdr3_nt: TGTGCCAGCAGCGTCGCGGGCGTGGGGACTTTCTTT
cdr3_aa: CASSVAGVGTFF

d_call: .
v_call: TRBV28
clone_size: few
j_call: TRBJ2-3
cdr3_nt: TGTGCCAGCACTCTCCCCCCAGATACGCAGTATTTT
cdr3_aa: CASTLPPDTQYF

d_call: .
v_call: TRBV9
clone_size: .
j_call: TRBJ1-1
cdr3_nt: TGTGCCAGCAGCGTAGGACTCCTGAACACTGAAGCTTTCTTT
cdr3_aa: CASSVGLLNTEAFF

d_call: TRBD1
v_call: TRBV27
clone_size: .
j_call: TRBJ2-3
cdr3_nt: TGTGCCAGCAGGTTTACTAACAGGGGGATCACAGATACGCAGTATTTT
cdr3_aa: CASRFTNRGITDTQYF

d_call: .
v_call: TRBV2
clone_size: few
j_call: TRBJ1-1
cdr3_nt: TGTGCCAGCAGTGACACCACGGAGGCTTTCTTT
cdr3_aa: CASSDTTEAFF

d_call: TRBD1
v_call: TRBV9
clone_size: few
j_call: TRBJ1-5
cdr3_nt: TGTGCCAGCAGTGAGGGGACAGGGAACAATCAGCCCCAGCATTTT
cdr3_aa: CASSEGTGNNQPQHF

d_call: TRBD1
v_call: TRBV5-1
clone_size: .
j_call: TRBJ1-3
cdr3_nt: TGCGCCAGCAGCCTAGGACAGGGTCAGGACACCATATATTTT
cdr3_aa: CASSLGQGQDTIYF

d_call: .
v_call: TRBV5-4
clone_size: .
j_call: TRBJ1-2
cdr3_nt: TGTGCCAGCACATTGGAGACAGGCTATGGCTACACCTTC
cdr3_aa: CASTLETGYGYTF